This TCR beta chain originates from a study of T cell responses to AZD1222 COVID-19 vaccine. Points from the study as a whole: Among vaccine-associated CD4 TCRs, coverage spanned spike, with dominance at 160-218 and 743-854. Repertoire sampling was restricted to post-peak T cell response timepoints.

Method: immunoSEQ multiplex PCR; TCRdb's copy keeps in-frame clones and lacks some. The sample contains approximately 110,000 clones, approximately 88% of which appear only once. Concerning this clone itself: The antigen is undetermined.

The CDR3 loop spans 14 amino acids. CDR1 is LNHDA, CDR2 SQIVND, per germline (reference sequence). Trimming at V came to 3 bases and at J to 9 bases, leaving 6 bases not matched to a gene. The sample here was peripheral blood, taken on day 0 of AZD1222 vaccination. The rearrangement links TRBV19 to TRBJ2-1; TRBD2 aligns across 9 bases. This clonotype was obtained from an adult in good health. The CDR3 region has the DNA TGTGCCAGTAGTATGGGCGGGGGGGCCGGTGAGCAGTTCTTC. It yields the protein CASSMGGGAGEQFF.